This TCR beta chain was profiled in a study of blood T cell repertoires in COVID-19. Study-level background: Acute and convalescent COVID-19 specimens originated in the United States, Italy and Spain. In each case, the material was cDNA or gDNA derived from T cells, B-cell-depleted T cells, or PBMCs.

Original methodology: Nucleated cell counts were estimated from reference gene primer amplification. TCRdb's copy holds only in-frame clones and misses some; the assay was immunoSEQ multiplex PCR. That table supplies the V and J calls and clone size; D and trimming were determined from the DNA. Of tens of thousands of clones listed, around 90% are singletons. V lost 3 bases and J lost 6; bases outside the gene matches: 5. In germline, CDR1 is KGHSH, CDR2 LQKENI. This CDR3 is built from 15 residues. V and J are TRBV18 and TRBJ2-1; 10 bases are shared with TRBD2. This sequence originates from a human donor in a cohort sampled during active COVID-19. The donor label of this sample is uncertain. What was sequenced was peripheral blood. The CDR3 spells CASSPRIAGGNEQFF. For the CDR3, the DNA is TGTGCCAGCTCACCTCGGATAGCGGGGGGCAATGAGCAGTTCTTC.